This T cell receptor beta chain came from a study of breast tumors, draining lymph nodes, adjacent tissues. This CDR3 is built from 13 residues. Germline CDR1 reads DFQATT; CDR2 reads SNEGSKA (reference sequence). One entry per CDR3 protein results from TCRdb running MiXCR on the multiplex PCR reads. The sample has about 230,000 distinct CDR3 sequences; 32% are singletons. This clonotype was detected ten times or more. Its matching antigen is unknown. Just one base apart from a much larger clone, this may be a read error. Study-level points and caveats: Tumor TCR diversity was below lymph nodes but above nontumor tissue. Compared with basal-like, luminal-like tumors shared significantly more repertoire with nontumor tissue.

The lymph nodes were axillary draining lymph nodes from breast cancer patients. The V call is TRBV20-1, the J call TRBJ2-6, with D tentatively TRBD1 or TRBD2 (5 bases each). The source of this sequence is a female donor with breast cancer. Some clones in this sample may be carry-over from other donors' samples. Sequenced sample: axillary lymph node tissue. CDR3 loop: CSARWFGANALTF. DNA for the CDR3: TGCAGTGCTAGGTGGTTCGGGGCCAACGCCCTGACTTTC.